The 27 T cell receptor beta chains reported below all come from one sample, sequenced in a study of shared clonotypes between healthy human individuals. Produced via immunoSEQ multiplex PCR; TCRdb's table is partial and in-frame only. The sample carries 550,000 to 800,000 clones, about 90% recorded once. The material sequenced was memory CD8+ T cells from PBMCs. Indicated subset: CD45RO+ cells pooled with CCR7-negative TemRA cells. The receptors were sampled from a man younger than 35 in good health. Some clones in this sample may be carry-over from other donors' samples.

About this clone itself: The same CDR3 also results from other DNA sequences found in this sample. This sequence joins TRBV9 and TRBJ2-7; D remains ambiguous. The germline V gene encodes CDR1 SGDLS and CDR2 YYNGEE. The length of the CDR3 is 15 residues. Trimming pared 0 bases from V and 0 bases from J, leaving 10 bases between. CDR3 sequence reads: CASSVAAGNSYEQYF. CDR3 nucleotides: TGTGCCAGCAGCGTAGCCGCAGGCAACTCCTACGAGCAGTACTTC.

The chain has TRBV6-1 and TRBJ2-1, with D tentatively TRBD2 (6 bases). Trimming cost V 2 bases and J 6 bases, with 11 bases left between them. Germline V gene data show CDR1 as MNHNS and CDR2 as SASEGT. The CDR3 sequence is 14 residues long. CDR3 DNA sequence: TGTGCCAGCAGTGAAAGGGGACTCCGCAATGAGCAGTTCTTC. Protein: CASSERGLRNEQFF.

CDR3 coding DNA: TGTGCCAGCAGCTTGGGGGTACGATCCTATAATTCACCCCTCCACTTT. Translation: CASSLGVRSYNSPLHF. The chain joins TRBV11-2 to TRBJ1-6, with a tentative D call TRBD1 (5 bases). The CDR3 has 16 amino acids. Germline CDR1 and CDR2: SGHAT and FQNNGV. Trimming shortened V by 3 bases and J by 1 base, and 10 bases separated the two germline ends.

The chain couples TRBV6-5 to TRBJ2-7; D is perhaps TRBD1 (6 bases). This CDR3 spans 16 amino acids. Per the germline V gene, CDR1 is MNHEY and CDR2 is SVGAGI. V was cut by 0 bases and J by 4 bases, with 16 bases left in between. The CDR3 is CASSYSGGEVNYEQYF. CDR3 nucleotide sequence: TGTGCCAGCAGTTACTCTGGGGGCGAGGTCAATTACGAGCAGTACTTC.

Ten or more counts support this clone. V gene TRBV7-9 combines with J gene TRBJ1-4; weak D call: TRBD1 (5 bases). Germline V lookup: CDR1 SEHNR, CDR2 FQNEAQ (reference sequence). The CDR3 spans 16 residues. Trimming pared 3 bases from V and 3 bases from J, leaving 14 bases between. The CDR3 here is CASSFFVGASNEKLFF. The CDR3 nucleotides are TGTGCCAGCAGCTTCTTTGTCGGGGCCTCTAATGAAAAACTGTTTTTT. The whole variable domain, filled in from reference TRBV7-9 and TRBJ1-4, reads DTGVSQNPRHKITKRGQNVTFRCDPISEHNRLYWYRQTLGQGPEFLTYFQNEAQLEKSRLLSDRFSAERPKGSFSTLEIQRTEQGDSAMYLCASSFFVGASNEKLFFGSGTQLSVL.

The gene calls are TRBV5-1 and TRBJ2-7; TRBD1 aligns across 7 bases. The V gene end was trimmed by 4 bases and the J gene end by 3 bases; junction bases not matched to a gene: 4. The CDR3 covers 13 residues. Germline V lookup: CDR1 SGHRS, CDR2 YFSETQ. The CDR3 sequence is CASSTGQYYEQYF. As DNA, the CDR3 is TGCGCCAGCAGCACGGGACAGTACTACGAGCAGTACTTC. Drawing the rest from reference TRBV5-1 and TRBJ2-7, the complete variable domain is KAGVTQTPRYLIKTRGQQVTLSCSPISGHRSVSWYQQTPGQGLQFLFEYFSETQRNKGNFPGRFSGRQFSNSRSEMNVSTLELGDSALYLCASSTGQYYEQYFGPGTRLTVT.

Regarding this clone: Additional DNA sequences in this sample encode the identical CDR3. The chain combines TRBV28 with TRBJ2-2, with 7 bases matching TRBD1. The junction had 1 base not matched to a gene; V was cut back by 5 bases and J by 1 base. CDR3 length: 14 amino acids. Germline V CDR1 and CDR2: MDHEN, SYDVKM. The chain's CDR3 is CASSRQGNTGELFF. The CDR3 DNA reads as TGTGCCAGCAGTCGACAGGGGAACACCGGGGAGCTGTTTTTT.

This clone was seen once. V and J are TRBV4-1 and TRBJ2-7, with TRBD2 as a possible D gene (6 bases). With 1 base removed from V and 0 bases from J, the gap between germline ends came to 13 bases. CDR3 length: 16 residues. Germline V gives CDR1 MGHRA, CDR2 YSYEKL. The CDR3 bases are TGCGCCAGCAGCCAAGGGTTAGCGACTAGCTCCTACGAGCAGTACTTC. This gives the protein CASSQGLATSSYEQYF.

This chain uses TRBV6-4 with TRBJ2-1, with 11 bases identical to TRBD2. The CDR3 contains 15 residues. Losses at the gene ends were 4 bases for V and 4 bases for J; bases not matched to a gene: 3. From germline, CDR1 is MRHNA and CDR2 SNTAGT. The CDR3 DNA sequence: TGTGCCAGCAGTGCACTAGCGGGAGCTTACAATGAGCAGTTCTTC. This codes for CASSALAGAYNEQFF.

The V gene is TRBV5-1, the J gene TRBJ2-1, with D unclear. Looked up from germline, CDR1 is SGHRS and CDR2 is YFSETQ. The CDR3 is 15 residues long. Trimming pared 0 bases from V and 5 bases from J, leaving 12 bases between. This chain's CDR3 is CASSLGRSPNNEQFF. DNA of the CDR3: TGCGCCAGCAGCTTGGGACGGTCCCCTAACAATGAGCAGTTCTTC.

The CDR3 nucleotides are TGTGCCAGCCGGACCGGGACTTGGGTAGCCAAAAACATTCAGTACTTC. Translating gives CASRTGTWVAKNIQYF. The rearrangement links TRBV2 to TRBJ2-4; perhaps TRBD2 as D (6 bases). Deletions cut 8 bases from V and 0 bases from J, with 17 bases between. The CDR3 consists of 16 residues. In germline, CDR1 is SNHLY, CDR2 FYNNEI.

This chain uses TRBV9 with TRBJ2-1; 8 nucleotides agree with TRBD2. CDR3 length: 12 amino acids. The germline V gene encodes CDR1 SGDLS and CDR2 YYNGEE. The V gene end was trimmed by 4 bases and the J gene end by 10 bases; junction bases not matched to a gene: 4. CDR3: CASSSRTSEQFF. The CDR3 nucleotides read TGTGCCAGCAGCTCACGGACTAGCGAGCAGTTCTTC.

The rearrangement joins TRBV18 to TRBJ2-3; 13 positions agree with TRBD2. Germline loops: CDR1 KGHSH, CDR2 LQKENI. The V and J ends lost 3 bases and 2 bases, in that order; junction bases with no gene match: 8. This CDR3 has 18 residues. CDR3 nucleotides: TGTGCCAGCTCACCCCCGGGACTAGCGGGATCGTACACAGATACGCAGTATTTT. This gives the protein CASSPPGLAGSYTDTQYF. The full variable domain, completed using reference TRBV18 and TRBJ2-3, is NAGVMQNPRHLVRRRGQEARLRCSPMKGHSHVYWYRQLPEEGLKFMVYLQKENIIDESGMPKERFSAEFPKEGPSILRIQQVVRGDSAAYFCASSPPGLAGSYTDTQYFGPGTRLTVL.

J is TRBJ1-3 and V is TRBV7-9, with TRBD1 matching over 9 bases. Germline CDR1 and CDR2: SEHNR and FQNEAQ (reference sequence). This CDR3 contains 17 residues. V was pared by 5 bases and J by 4 bases, with 12 bases of the junction left unmatched. CDR3 protein: CASSRPGQGKRGNTIYF. CDR3 in DNA: TGTGCCAGCAGCAGGCCGGGACAGGGAAAAAGGGGAAACACCATATATTTT.

This rearrangement joins TRBV4-2 to TRBJ2-1; 11 bases agree with TRBD2. The CDR3 is made up of 19 amino acids. CDR1 is LGHNA, CDR2 YNFKEQ, per germline. V was pared by 1 base and J by 0 bases, with 8 bases of the junction left unmatched. The CDR3 sequence is CASSQALAGGPYSYNEQFF. The CDR3 DNA sequence: TGTGCCAGCAGCCAAGCGCTAGCGGGAGGCCCATACTCCTACAATGAGCAGTTCTTC.

The chain joins TRBV28 to TRBJ2-2; 7 positions agree with TRBD2. This CDR3 region has 17 residues. The germline V gene encodes CDR1 MDHEN and CDR2 SYDVKM. V was pared by 5 bases and J by 3 bases, with 12 bases of the junction left unmatched. In nucleotides, the CDR3 is TGTGCCAGCAGTGTCATTCTGGGGCTAGCGGACACCGGGGAGCTGTTTTTT. This translates into CASSVILGLADTGELFF.

The CDR3 DNA reads TGTGCCAGCAGTGACCTAGGACAGGGGGTCTCCATATATTTT. Translation gives CASSDLGQGVSIYF. The V call is TRBV6-1, the J call TRBJ1-3, with TRBD1 matching 10 bases. J gave up 11 bases and V 3 bases, and 7 bases lay outside the gene matches. The germline gives CDR1 MNHNS, CDR2 SASEGT. CDR3 size: 14 residues.

The chain combines TRBV11-2 with TRBJ1-2; D is unclear. The V gene's germline CDR1 is SGHAT and CDR2 FQNNGV. The CDR3 spans 12 residues. V lost 5 bases and J 7 bases, leaving 11 bases between the germline ends. The chain's CDR3 is CASSRELSGYTF. The CDR3 DNA reads as TGTGCCAGCAGCCGGGAACTCAGTGGCTACACCTTC.

Written as DNA, the CDR3 is TGTGCCAGTAGCATTATTCCCTACACTAGCGGGAGCCAGTTTAATGAGCAGTTCTTC. Amino acid sequence: CASSIIPYTSGSQFNEQFF. This chain links TRBV19 with TRBJ2-1; 11 positions agree with TRBD2. The CDR3 loop spans 19 amino acids. Germline CDR1 reads LNHDA; CDR2 reads SQIVND (reference sequence). The V and J ends lost 6 bases and 7 bases, in that order; junction bases with no gene match: 20.

As to this clone: Distinct nucleotide sequences in the sample also encode this CDR3. V is TRBV9 and J is TRBJ2-5; D is unresolved. CDR1 and CDR2 (germline): SGDLS, YYNGEE. Trimming took 0 bases from V and 1 from J, leaving 7 bases between them. The CDR3 covers 14 residues. CDR3 nucleotide sequence: TGTGCCAGCAGCGTAGGAACAGTCCAAGAGACCCAGTACTTC. As protein: CASSVGTVQETQYF.

V gene TRBV9 combines with J gene TRBJ2-7; 9 nucleotides align to TRBD2. Germline V gene data show CDR1 as SGDLS and CDR2 as YYNGEE. V was clipped by 0 bases and J by 2 bases; unmatched bases: 3. CDR3 length: 15 residues. The CDR3 DNA reads as TGTGCCAGCAGCGTAGCTAGCGGGGAGGCCTACGAGCAGTACTTC. It codes for CASSVASGEAYEQYF.

V is TRBV6-5 and J is TRBJ2-1, with D uncertain. Germline V gene lookup returns CDR1 MNHEY and CDR2 SVGAGI. This CDR3 has 8 residues. The CDR3 DNA reads TGTTCGTTGGGGGAGCAGTTCTTC. This sequence encodes CSLGEQFF.

The chain joins TRBV27 to TRBJ2-1; TRBD1 aligns across 8 bases. The length of the CDR3 is 15 residues. Germline V CDR1 and CDR2: MNHEY, SMNVEV (reference sequence). Trimming at V came to 9 bases and at J to 2 bases, leaving 9 bases not matched to a gene. The CDR3 DNA is TGTGCCAGTAGAATCGACAGGGGACCCTACAATGAGCAGTTCTTC. Translation: CASRIDRGPYNEQFF.

The CDR3 protein is CATSHGRDNTGELFF. The CDR3 DNA reads as TGTGCCACCTCACACGGGAGGGACAACACCGGGGAGCTGTTTTTT. V and J are TRBV15 and TRBJ2-2; 8 bases match TRBD2. This CDR3 spans 15 amino acids. The germline V gene has CDR1 LNHNV and CDR2 YYDKDF (reference sequence). J lost 2 bases, V lost 8 bases, and 7 bases had no gene match.

This chain uses TRBV13 with TRBJ1-1, with 8 positions matching TRBD1. Germline CDR1 and CDR2: PRHDT and FYEKMQ (reference sequence). The CDR3 length is 15 residues. Losses at the gene ends were 0 bases for V and 3 bases for J; bases not matched to a gene: 3. CDR3 sequence: CASSLGDREDTEAFF. CDR3 DNA sequence: TGTGCCAGCAGCTTAGGGGACAGGGAGGACACTGAAGCTTTCTTT.

This clone was counted a single time. J is TRBJ2-7 and V is TRBV10-1; TRBD2 matches 11 bases. The CDR3 covers 16 residues. J lost 1 base, V lost 4 bases, and 6 bases had no gene match. CDR1 is WNHNN and CDR2 is SYGVQD in the germline V gene (reference sequence). CDR3 coding DNA: TGCGCCAGCAGTGGACTACCTAGCGGGAGGTCCTACGAGCAGTACTTC. Translated: CASSGLPSGRSYEQYF.

The CDR3, as DNA: TGTGCCAGTAGTTCGTCTAAGGAGCAGTTCTTC. Translated: CASSSSKEQFF. The chain links TRBV19 to TRBJ2-1; D unclear. CDR3 length equals 11 residues. The V gene's germline CDR1 is LNHDA and CDR2 SQIVND (reference sequence). Trimming stripped 5 bases from V and 10 bases from J, with 9 bases between.